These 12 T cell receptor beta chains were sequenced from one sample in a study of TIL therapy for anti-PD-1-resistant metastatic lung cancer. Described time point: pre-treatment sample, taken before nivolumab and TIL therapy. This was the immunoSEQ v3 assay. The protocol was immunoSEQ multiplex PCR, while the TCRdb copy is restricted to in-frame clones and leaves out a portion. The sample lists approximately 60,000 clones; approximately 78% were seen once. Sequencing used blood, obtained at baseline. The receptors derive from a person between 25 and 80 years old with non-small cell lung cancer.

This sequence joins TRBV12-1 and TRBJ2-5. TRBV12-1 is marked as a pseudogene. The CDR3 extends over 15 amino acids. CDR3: CASSRATQLQETQYF. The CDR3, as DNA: TGTGCCAGCAGCCGAGCTACTCAGCTACAAGAGACCCAGTACTTC.

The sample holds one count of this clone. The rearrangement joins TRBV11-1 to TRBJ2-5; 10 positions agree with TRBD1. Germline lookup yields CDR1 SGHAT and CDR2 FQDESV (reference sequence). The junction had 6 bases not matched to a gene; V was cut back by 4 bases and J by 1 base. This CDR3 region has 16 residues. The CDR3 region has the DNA TGTGCCAGCAGCTCCCGGGACAGGGGTCCCCAAGAGACCCAGTACTTC. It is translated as CASSSRDRGPQETQYF.

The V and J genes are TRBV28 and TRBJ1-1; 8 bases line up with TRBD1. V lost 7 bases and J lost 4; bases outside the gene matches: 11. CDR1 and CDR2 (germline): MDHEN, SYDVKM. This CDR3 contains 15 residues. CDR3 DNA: TGTGCCAGCATCGGGGGACAGGTTTCGGGCACTGAAGCTTTCTTT. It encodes CASIGGQVSGTEAFF.

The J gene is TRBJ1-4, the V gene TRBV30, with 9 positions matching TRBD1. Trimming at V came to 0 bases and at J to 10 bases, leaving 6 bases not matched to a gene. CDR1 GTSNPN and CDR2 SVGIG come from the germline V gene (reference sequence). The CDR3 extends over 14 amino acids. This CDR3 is CAWSVTGGAGKLFF. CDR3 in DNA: TGTGCCTGGAGTGTAACAGGGGGCGCAGGAAAACTGTTTTTT.

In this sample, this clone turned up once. In DNA, the CDR3 is TGTGCCAGCAGTCCCCGGACTAGCGGGAGGGCCACCTGGGACGAGCAGTACTTC. The encoded protein is CASSPRTSGRATWDEQYF. V usage is TRBV27 and J usage is TRBJ2-7; TRBD2 aligns across 15 bases. Germline CDR1 is MNHEY and CDR2 is SMNVEV (reference sequence). This CDR3 contains 18 residues. V lost 5 bases, J lost 5 bases, and 13 bases stayed unmatched.

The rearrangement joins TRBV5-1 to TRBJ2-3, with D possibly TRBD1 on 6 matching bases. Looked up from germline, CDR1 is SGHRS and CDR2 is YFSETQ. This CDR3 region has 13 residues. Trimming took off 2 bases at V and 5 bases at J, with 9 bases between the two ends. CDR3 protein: CASSFPGEDTQYF. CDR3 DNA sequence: TGCGCCAGCAGCTTCCCAGGGGAAGATACGCAGTATTTT.

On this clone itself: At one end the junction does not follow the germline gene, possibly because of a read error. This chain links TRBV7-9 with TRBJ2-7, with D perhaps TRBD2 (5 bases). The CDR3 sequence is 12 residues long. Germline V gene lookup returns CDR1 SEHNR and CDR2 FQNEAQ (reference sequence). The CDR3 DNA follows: TGTGGCAGCAGCTTTACGGGGTCCGAGCAGTACTTC. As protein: CGSSFTGSEQYF. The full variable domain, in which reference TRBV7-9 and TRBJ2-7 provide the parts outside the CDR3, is DTGVSQNPRHKITKRGQNVTFRCDPISEHNRLYWYRQTLGQGPEFLTYFQNEAQLEKSRLLSDRFSAERPKGSFSTLEIQRTEQGDSAMYLCGSSFTGSEQYFGPGTRLTVT.

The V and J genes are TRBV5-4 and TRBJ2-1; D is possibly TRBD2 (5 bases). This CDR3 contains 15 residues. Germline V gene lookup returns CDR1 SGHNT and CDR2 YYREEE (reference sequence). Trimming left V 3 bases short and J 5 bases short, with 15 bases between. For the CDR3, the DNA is TGTGCCAGCAGCTACCCCGGACTCGCGAACAATGAGCAGTTCTTC. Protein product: CASSYPGLANNEQFF.

The CDR3 loop is CASSGPFWSTNEKLFF. In DNA, the CDR3 is TGTGCCAGCAGTGGCCCATTCTGGTCAACTAATGAAAAACTGTTTTTT. This chain joins TRBV25-1 and TRBJ1-4; D is undetermined. The CDR3 covers 16 residues. Germline V CDR1 and CDR2: MGHDK, SYGVNS. The V gene lost 4 bases and the J gene lost 0 bases, with 12 bases spanning the gap.

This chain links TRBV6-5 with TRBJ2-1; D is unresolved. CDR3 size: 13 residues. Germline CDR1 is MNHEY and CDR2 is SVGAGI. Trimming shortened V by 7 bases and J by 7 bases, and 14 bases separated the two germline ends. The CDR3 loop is CASTLLFRNEQFF. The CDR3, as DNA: TGTGCCAGCACTCTGCTCTTTAGAAATGAGCAGTTCTTC.

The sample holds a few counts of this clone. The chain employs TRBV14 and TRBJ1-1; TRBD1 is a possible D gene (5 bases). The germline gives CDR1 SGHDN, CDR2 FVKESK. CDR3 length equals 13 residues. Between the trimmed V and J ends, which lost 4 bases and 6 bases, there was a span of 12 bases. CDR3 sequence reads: CASSPAGTPEAFF. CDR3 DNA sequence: TGTGCCAGCAGCCCCGCAGGGACCCCTGAAGCTTTCTTT.

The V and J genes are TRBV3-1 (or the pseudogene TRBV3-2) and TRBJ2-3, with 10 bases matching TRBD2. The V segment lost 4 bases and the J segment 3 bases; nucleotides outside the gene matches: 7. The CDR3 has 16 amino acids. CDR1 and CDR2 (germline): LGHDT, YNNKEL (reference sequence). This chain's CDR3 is CASSLNSGGMTDTQYF. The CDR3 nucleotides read TGTGCCAGCAGCCTAAATAGCGGGGGGATGACAGATACGCAGTATTTT.